These 10 T cell receptor beta chains were all obtained from the same sample, sequenced in a study of T cell responses to AZD1222 COVID-19 vaccine. The assay was immunoSEQ multiplex PCR, and TCRdb's table has in-frame clones only and misses some. There are approximately 140,000 clones in the sample; 92% occur only once, and approximately 3.4% lies in the top ten. The sequencing here drew on peripheral blood, taken 28 days after the second AZD1222 dose. The origin of the receptors is an adult who received the AZD1222 COVID-19 vaccine.

The table lists this clone with a count of one. This chain joins TRBV28 and TRBJ1-6; possible D gene TRBD1, 6 bases. CDR1 and CDR2 (germline): MDHEN, SYDVKM. This CDR3 contains 14 residues. Trimming pared 5 bases from V and 7 bases from J, leaving 12 bases between. CDR3 region: CASSPTGLNSPLHF. CDR3 bases: TGTGCCAGCAGTCCAACAGGGCTAAATTCACCCCTCCACTTT. Full variable domain (rest looked up from reference TRBV28 and TRBJ1-6): DVKVTQSSRYLVKRTGEKVFLECVQDMDHENMFWYRQDPGLGLRLIYFSYDVKMKEKGDIPEGYSVSREKKERFSLILESASTNQTSMYLCASSPTGLNSPLHFGNGTRLTVT.

In regard to this clone: Other DNA sequences in this sample translate to the same CDR3. The chain carries TRBV30 and TRBJ1-6; D uncertain. Germline-derived CDR1 and CDR2 are GTSNPN and SVGIG (reference sequence). Trimming shortened V by 2 bases and J by 9 bases, and 14 bases separated the two germline ends. The CDR3 totals 14 residues. The CDR3 is CAWSRLTGSSPLHF. The CDR3, as DNA: TGTGCCTGGAGTCGCCTTACTGGGAGTTCACCCCTCCACTTT.

The rearrangement uses TRBV28 and TRBJ1-5, with a possible D match to TRBD1 (5 bases). The CDR3 contains 15 residues. V was pared by 7 bases and J by 2 bases, with 15 bases between. The V gene's germline CDR1 is MDHEN and CDR2 SYDVKM. The CDR3 sequence is CASTKPRGGNQPQHF. The DNA of the CDR3 is TGTGCCAGCACTAAACCGCGGGGGGGCAATCAGCCCCAGCATTTT.

V gene TRBV9 combines with J gene TRBJ2-3; D is unresolved. With 0 bases removed from V and 6 bases from J, the gap between germline ends came to 8 bases. From germline, CDR1 is SGDLS and CDR2 YYNGEE. The CDR3 is made up of 13 amino acids. Here the CDR3 DNA reads TGTGCCAGCAGCGTAGGGATTTTCGATACGCAGTATTTT. Translating gives CASSVGIFDTQYF.

The rearrangement joins TRBV11-3 to TRBJ2-5; TRBD1 matches 7 bases. The CDR3 has 13 residues. V lost 1 base, J lost 5 bases, and 1 base stayed unmatched. Germline values: CDR1 SGHNT, CDR2 YENEEA. The CDR3 DNA reads as TGTGCCAGCAGCTTAGGACAGGGCGAGACCCAGTACTTC. Its protein is CASSLGQGETQYF. Full variable domain (remainder filled in from reference TRBV11-3 and TRBJ2-5): EAGVVQSPRYKIIEKKQPVAFWCNPISGHNTLYWYLQNLGQGPELLIRYENEEAVDDSQLPKDRFSAERLKGVDSTLKIQPAELGDSAVYLCASSLGQGETQYFGPGTRLLVL.

This rearrangement joins TRBV11-2 to TRBJ1-6, with D perhaps matching TRBD1 (6 bases). The CDR3 sequence is 16 residues long. Germline V gene data show CDR1 as SGHAT and CDR2 as FQNNGV. Trimming took off 4 bases at V and 4 bases at J, with 14 bases between the two ends. DNA for the CDR3: TGTGCCAGCAGCTCTAAATGGGGGCAGTATAATTCACCCCTCCACTTT. Translated, it gives CASSSKWGQYNSPLHF.

V and J are TRBV5-5 and TRBJ1-1; 7 nucleotides align to TRBD1. The CDR3 totals 16 residues. Germline values: CDR1 SGHKS, CDR2 YYEKEE (reference sequence). The trim removed 0 bases at V and 0 bases at J, leaving 5 bases unmatched. Here the CDR3 reads CASSLGQGHMNTEAFF. The DNA for the CDR3 is TGTGCCAGCAGCTTGGGACAGGGCCATATGAACACTGAAGCTTTCTTT.

V usage is TRBV18 and J usage is TRBJ2-1; 9 bases agree with TRBD2. Germline-derived CDR1 and CDR2 are KGHSH and LQKENI. J gave up 0 bases and V 3 bases, and 6 bases lay outside the gene matches. CDR3 size: 17 residues. The CDR3 here is CASSPQTSGSSYNEQFF. The CDR3 region has the DNA TGTGCCAGCTCACCCCAGACTAGCGGAAGCTCCTACAATGAGCAGTTCTTC.

V and J are TRBV10-3 and TRBJ2-1; a weak D match, TRBD2 (6 bases). Looked up from germline, CDR1 is ENHRY and CDR2 is SYGVKD. Trimming removed 7 bases from V and 10 bases from J, with 11 bases in between. The CDR3 is 11 amino acids. This CDR3 reads CAITGRGEQFF. CDR3 nucleotides: TGTGCCATCACCGGTCGGGGGGAGCAGTTCTTC.

In this sample, this clone turned up a few times. The chain uses TRBV11-2 and TRBJ1-2, with D possibly TRBD1 on 5 matching bases. V was trimmed by 1 base and J by 8 bases, leaving 17 bases between them. The CDR3 is made up of 15 amino acids. The germline V gene has CDR1 SGHAT and CDR2 FQNNGV. The CDR3 coding sequence is TGTGCCAGCAGCTTAGGCTTCGGGGCAGGGAAGGGCTACACCTTC. It specifies CASSLGFGAGKGYTF.